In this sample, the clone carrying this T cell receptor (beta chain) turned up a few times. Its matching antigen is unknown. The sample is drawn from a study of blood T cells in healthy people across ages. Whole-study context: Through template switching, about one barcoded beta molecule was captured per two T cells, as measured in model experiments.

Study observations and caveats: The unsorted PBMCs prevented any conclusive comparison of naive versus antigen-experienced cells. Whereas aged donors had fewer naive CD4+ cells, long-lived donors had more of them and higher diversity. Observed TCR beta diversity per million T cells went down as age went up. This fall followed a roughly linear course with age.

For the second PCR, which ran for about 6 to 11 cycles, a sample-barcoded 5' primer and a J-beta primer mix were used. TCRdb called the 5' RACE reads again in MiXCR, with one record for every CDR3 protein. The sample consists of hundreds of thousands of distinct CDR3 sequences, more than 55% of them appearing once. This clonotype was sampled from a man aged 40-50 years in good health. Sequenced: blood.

CDR3 protein: CASSASGLNYEQYF. The CDR3 DNA reads TGTGCCAGCAGTGCTTCGGGCCTGAACTACGAGCAGTACTTC. This sequence joins TRBV6-1 and TRBJ2-7; D gene unclear. The CDR3 has 14 amino acids. Germline loops: CDR1 MNHNS, CDR2 SASEGT. Trimming removed 4 bases at V and 3 bases at J, with 13 bases between.